The entry below gives a single T cell receptor (beta chain) sequence along with its context. This clonotype was seen repeatedly, ten times or more. It lacks a known antigen. The record has no base qualities; no much larger clone is one base away. The ophthalmopathy patients had moderately to severely active disease, with a Clinical Activity Score of 3 or higher, a NOSPECS grade of 4 or higher, and a disease duration of less than 3 months. Patients were excluded if they had other autoimmune diseases, uncontrolled infections, pregnancy or lactation. Diagnosis was based on clinical symptoms, serum thyroxine, TRAb, thyroid ultrasound and orbital computed tomography. PBMCs were isolated from about 9.1 ml of fresh peripheral blood by Ficoll-Paque density gradient centrifugation. Total RNA was extracted with Trizol reagent and quality-checked on an Agilent 2100 Bioanalyzer. The cysteine opens and the phenylalanine closes a CDR3 of 14 amino acids. This entry keeps only the CDR3 DNA: 42 bases, framed from base 1. Trimming removed 5 bases from V and 0 bases from J, leaving 11 bases between the germline ends.

The sample is drawn from a study of Graves' ophthalmopathy and Graves' hyperthyroidism (dated by TCRdb to 2016 to 2019). With respect to the entire study: Peripheral blood was collected at initial diagnosis, before any treatment. To tell Graves' ophthalmopathy apart from Graves' hyperthyroidism, and to predict which patients would progress to ophthalmopathy, the study relied on TCR beta repertoire signatures. In total, 120 to 150 blood samples were TCR-sequenced: 43 ophthalmopathy, some 75 hyperthyroidism and approximately 17 hyperthyroidism-to-ophthalmopathy patients. For independent validation, a separate cohort was made up of 18 hyperthyroidism patients plus 17 patients who later progressed from hyperthyroidism to ophthalmopathy. After sampling, hyperthyroidism patients received methimazole starting at 30 mg daily, and ophthalmopathy patients received high-dose intravenous methylprednisolone. For training and testing, the 80 to 100 patients in the discovery cohort were randomly divided in a 7:3 ratio. To explore V-J signatures that distinguish ophthalmopathy from hyperthyroidism, a discovery set of more than 90 patients was enrolled, made up of 40 to 45 with ophthalmopathy and under 65 with stable hyperthyroidism. In over 5 hyperthyroidism patients, the T-cell repertoire of thyroid tissue was compared with the T-cell repertoire of blood.

What the work shows at the level of the full study, not this receptor alone: The 13-signature model separated ophthalmopathy from stable hyperthyroidism with 87.88% sensitivity and approximately 83% specificity in cross-validation, and 80%/75% in the test set. No statistical method was used to set the sample size in advance, and the investigators knew which group each participant was assigned to. Among expanded thyroid clonotypes with frequency above 0.001, most also showed up in blood, which suggests that blood repertoires may reflect the thyroid immune response. In validation, the model predicted ophthalmopathy progression with about 71% sensitivity and 72% to 80% specificity; around twelve predicted patients were CT-confirmed with GO in a median of 6.5 months.

TCR beta CDR3 regions were amplified from RNA transcripts for repertoire sequencing. The first round of RT-PCR was done with HTBI primers and the Qiagen OneStep RT-PCR kit, and was followed by a second round of multiplex PCR, then size selection and purification. Sequencing of the libraries was carried out on an Illumina HiSeq2000 in paired-end mode with 100 bp reads. Per the source publication's procedure: SOAPnuke was used to process the reads, removing any read that contained adapters or uncalled bases, had a mean Phred below 15, or lacked an exact match to the constant primer or identifier. High-quality paired reads were merged with COPE v1.2.5. Each unique nucleotide sequence was treated as a clonotype, and MiTCR v1.1 was used to align the clonotypes to the IMGT TRB V, D and J references. The analysis was limited to V-J combinations with a frequency above 0.0001, which together covered approximately 99% of repertoires. A TCR clonal expansion and chaos score per V-J combination was defined as the ratio of F50 clonal expansion to chaos observed in the TCRdist matrix. Welch's t-statistics and random forest were used to reduce the features to about a dozen V-J combinations, which were then used as input to a naive Bayes classifier. Thyroid-blood repertoire similarity was quantified with the Morisita-Horn index. The public reads were run again by TCRdb, first through fastp at Q25 and then through MiXCR, and only productive beta chains were kept. A single entry per CDR3 protein holds the most common genes and DNA from its merged rows. TCRdb's processing, not the authors', yielded these V and J calls. The sample table records around 400,000 distinct CDR3 sequences; approximately 20% of these occur just once. Around 1.6% of the sample is in the top ten clones.

Sequencing input: peripheral blood. In this chain, TRBV12-3 or TRBV12-4 is recombined with TRBJ2-7, with the D segment identity uncertain. The TCR sequence derives from a woman between 18 and 29 years old with Graves' ophthalmopathy. Donor details come from another sample of the same person, matched by shared clones. CDR3 reads: CASSPGPSSYEQYF. The nucleotide sequence is given as TGTGCCAGCAGTCCCGGACCAAGCTCCTACGAGCAGTACTTC.